This T cell receptor beta chain was profiled in a study of response to subunit inactivated influenza vaccine. Points from the study as a whole: Authors suggested each seasonal flu vaccination may recruit only limited numbers of new T cells.

Via MiXCR, TCRdb re-called the RT-PCR reads, giving one row per CDR3 protein. The sample contains a few hundred thousand distinct CDR3 sequences, 21% of which appear only once. Only a few counts were recorded for this clonotype. Its antigen remains unidentified. V was shortened by 0 bases and J by 1 base, with 9 bases between the two germline ends. In germline, CDR1 is GTSNPN, CDR2 SVGIG (reference sequence). The CDR3 runs to 14 residues. The sample here was PBMCs from blood, taken about 20 months after vaccination. The chain couples TRBV30 to TRBJ2-5; no reliable D call. The source is a man aged 50-75 years who received an inactivated influenza vaccine. In nucleotides, the CDR3 is TGTGCCTGGAGTGTACGATGGGTCCAAGAGACCCAGTACTTC. Its protein product is CAWSVRWVQETQYF.